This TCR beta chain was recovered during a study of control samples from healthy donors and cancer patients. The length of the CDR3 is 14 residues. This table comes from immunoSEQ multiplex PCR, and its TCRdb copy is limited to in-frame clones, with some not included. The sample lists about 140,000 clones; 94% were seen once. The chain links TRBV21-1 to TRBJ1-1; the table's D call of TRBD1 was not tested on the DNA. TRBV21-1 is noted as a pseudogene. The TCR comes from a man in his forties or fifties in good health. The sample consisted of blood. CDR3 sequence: CASSQRDRRTRAFF. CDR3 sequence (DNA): TGTGCCAGCAGCCAGCGGGACAGGAGGACGCGAGCTTTCTTT.